This section outlines one T cell receptor beta chain sequence together with its context. TCRdb keeps only in-frame clones here, not all; method: immunoSEQ multiplex PCR. The sample has about 80,000 clones, over 75% seen once. These data belong to a study of technical replicates of blood from a handful of donors. The CDR3 is 15 residues long. Germline trimming cut 8 bases from V and 3 bases from J; bases unmatched to any gene: 10. CDR1 and CDR2 from the germline V gene are SNHLY and FYNNEI. The chain carries TRBV2 and TRBJ1-2, with 9 bases that match TRBD1. The receptor was derived from a human donor in good health. The material sequenced was T cells isolated from PBMCs. CDR3 nucleotide sequence: TGTGCCAGCGTTCTACAGGGGGCGCTAGACTATGGCTACACCTTC. Protein: CASVLQGALDYGYTF. The whole variable domain, filled in from reference TRBV2 and TRBJ1-2, reads EPEVTQTPSHQVTQMGQEVILRCVPISNHLYFYWYRQILGQKVEFLVSFYNNEISEKSEIFDDQFSVERPDGSNFTLKIRSTKLEDSAMYFCASVLQGALDYGYTFGSGTRLTVV.